Detailed here is one T cell receptor beta chain. Its specificity is unknown. Assay: immunoSEQ multiplex PCR; the TCRdb copy retains only in-frame clones and omits some. The profile shows about 98,000 clones, roughly 92% of them singletons. Each patient's relapse followed autologous stem cell transplantation, and brentuximab vedotin exposure varied. Complete response, partial response or progressive disease was each patient's best response. The CDR3 is made up of 14 amino acids. Germline V gene data show CDR1 as MDHEN and CDR2 as SYDVKM. This entry belongs to a study of PD-1 blockade in classical Hodgkin lymphoma. The overall study: A 3 mg/kg intravenous dose of nivolumab was received by patients every 2 weeks. Study-wide points: Relapsed/refractory patients reportedly had lower baseline diversity than newly diagnosed patients.

The material sequenced was peripheral blood mononuclear cells (PBMCs), taken at baseline. The chain uses TRBV28 and TRBJ1-5, with TRBD1 as a possible D gene (6 bases). The sequence came from a human donor with classical Hodgkin lymphoma. The CDR3 sequence is CAAKGPQGYQPQHF. Written as DNA, the CDR3 is TGTGCAGCCAAGGGACCCCAGGGGTATCAGCCCCAGCATTTT.